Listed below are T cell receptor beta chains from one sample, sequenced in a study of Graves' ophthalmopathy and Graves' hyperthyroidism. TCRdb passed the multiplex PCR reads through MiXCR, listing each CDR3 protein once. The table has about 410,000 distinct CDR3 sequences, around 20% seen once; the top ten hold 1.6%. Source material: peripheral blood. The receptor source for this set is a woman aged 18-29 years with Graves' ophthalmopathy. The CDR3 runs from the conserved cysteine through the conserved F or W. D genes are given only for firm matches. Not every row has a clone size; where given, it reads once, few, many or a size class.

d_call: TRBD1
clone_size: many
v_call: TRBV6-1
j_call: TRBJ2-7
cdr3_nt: TGTGCCAGCAGTGAAGGACCCGGGACAGGGGCCTACGAGCAGTACTTC
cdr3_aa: CASSEGPGTGAYEQYF

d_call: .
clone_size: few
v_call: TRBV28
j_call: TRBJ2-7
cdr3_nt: TGTGCCAGCAGTTTAAGGTCTTTCGGGGCTTACGAGCAGTACTTC
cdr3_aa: CASSLRSFGAYEQYF

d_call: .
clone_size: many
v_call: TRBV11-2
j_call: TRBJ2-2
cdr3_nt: TGTGCCAGCAGCTTAGATCCGAGGACTATGACCGGGGAGCTGTTTTTT
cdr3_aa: CASSLDPRTMTGELFF

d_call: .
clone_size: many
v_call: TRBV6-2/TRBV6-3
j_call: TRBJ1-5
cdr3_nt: TGTGCCAGCAGTGGAACCGGTAGCAATCAGCCCCAGCATTTT
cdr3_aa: CASSGTGSNQPQHF

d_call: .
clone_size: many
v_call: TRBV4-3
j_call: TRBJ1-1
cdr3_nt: TGCGCCAGCAGCCGTGAAACAGGGAACACTGAAGCTTTCTTT
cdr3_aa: CASSRETGNTEAFF

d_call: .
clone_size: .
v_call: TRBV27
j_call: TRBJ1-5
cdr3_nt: TGTGCCAGCACAGGCAAGGGTAATAGCAACCAGCCCCAGCATTTT
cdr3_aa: CASTGKGNSNQPQHF

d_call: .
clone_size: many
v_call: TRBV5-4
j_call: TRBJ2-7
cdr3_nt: TGTGCCAGCAGCTTGGACGCGTACTTCTCGGGCGAGCAGTACTTC
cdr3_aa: CASSLDAYFSGEQYF

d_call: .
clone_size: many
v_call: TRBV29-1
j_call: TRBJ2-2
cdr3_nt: TGCAGCGTCCAGACATATATCGGGGAGCTGTTTTTT
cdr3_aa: CSVQTYIGELFF

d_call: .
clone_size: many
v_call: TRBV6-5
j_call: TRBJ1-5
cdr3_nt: TGTGCCAGCAGTTTCCGGGACGGTAATCAGCCCCAGCATTTT
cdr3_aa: CASSFRDGNQPQHF

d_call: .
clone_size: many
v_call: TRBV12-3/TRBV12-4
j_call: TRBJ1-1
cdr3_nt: TGTGCCAGCAGTTTAGCCCAGGGGTCTAACCCTGAAGCTTTCTTT
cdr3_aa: CASSLAQGSNPEAFF

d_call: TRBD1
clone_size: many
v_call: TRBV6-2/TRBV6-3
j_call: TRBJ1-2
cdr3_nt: TGTGCCAGCAGGGACGCCGGGACAGCGACGACTCTGGGAGGCTACACCTTC
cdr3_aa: CASRDAGTATTLGGYTF

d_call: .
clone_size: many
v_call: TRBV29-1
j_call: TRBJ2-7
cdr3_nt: TGCAGCGTTGGAAGGACCTCCGAGGACGAGCAGTACTTC
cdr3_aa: CSVGRTSEDEQYF

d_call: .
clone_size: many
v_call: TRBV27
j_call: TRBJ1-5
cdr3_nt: TGTGCCAGCAGTTTAGGGCAGGGGTATCAGCCCCAGCATTTT
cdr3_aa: CASSLGQGYQPQHF

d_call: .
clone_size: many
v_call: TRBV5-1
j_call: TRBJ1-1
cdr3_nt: TGCGCCAGCAGCTCCGGTCCTTTAGGGAACACTGAAGCTTTCTTT
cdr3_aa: CASSSGPLGNTEAFF

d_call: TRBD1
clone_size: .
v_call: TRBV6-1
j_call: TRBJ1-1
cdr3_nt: TGTGCCAGCCTGAGAGGACAGGGAATGAACACTGAAGCTTTCTTT
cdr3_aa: CASLRGQGMNTEAFF

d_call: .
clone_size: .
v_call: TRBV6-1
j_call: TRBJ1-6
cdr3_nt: TGTGCCAGCGGCTCCGGGCTCAGGGAGGGCTCCTATAATTCACCCCTCCACTTT
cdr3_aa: CASGSGLREGSYNSPLHF

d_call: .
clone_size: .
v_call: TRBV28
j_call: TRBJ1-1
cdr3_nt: TGTGCCAGCAGTTTTCAGCCCGACCTTGAAGCTTTCTTT
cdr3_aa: CASSFQPDLEAFF

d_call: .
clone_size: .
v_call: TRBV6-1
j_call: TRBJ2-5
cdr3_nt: TGTGCCAGCAGAAGAGGCGGCAGCAACCAAGAGACCCAGTACTTC
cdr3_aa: CASRRGGSNQETQYF

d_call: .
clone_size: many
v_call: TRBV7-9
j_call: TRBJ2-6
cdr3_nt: TGTGCCAGCAGCTTCACTGGGGCTGGGGCCAACGTCCTGACTTTC
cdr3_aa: CASSFTGAGANVLTF

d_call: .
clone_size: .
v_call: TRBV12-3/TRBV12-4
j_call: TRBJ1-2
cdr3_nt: TGTGCCAGCACCCCGGGACTCGATTCTGGCTACACCTTC
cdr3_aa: CASTPGLDSGYTF

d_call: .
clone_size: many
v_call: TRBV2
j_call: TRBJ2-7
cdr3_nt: TGTGCCAGCAGGCCACAAGCCTACGAGCAGTACTTC
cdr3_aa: CASRPQAYEQYF

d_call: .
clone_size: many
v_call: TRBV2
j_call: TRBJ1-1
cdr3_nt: TGTGCCAGCAGTGAATCCAGGGTAGGCACTGAAGCTTTCTTT
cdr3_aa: CASSESRVGTEAFF

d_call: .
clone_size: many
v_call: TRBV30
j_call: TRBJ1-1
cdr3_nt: TGTGCCTGGACAGGGTTGGGCATGAACACTGAAGCTTTCTTT
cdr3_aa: CAWTGLGMNTEAFF

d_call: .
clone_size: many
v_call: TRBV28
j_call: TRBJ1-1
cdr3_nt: TGTGCCAGCAGTTTCAGGGGATGGGATGAAGCTTTCTTT
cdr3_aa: CASSFRGWDEAFF

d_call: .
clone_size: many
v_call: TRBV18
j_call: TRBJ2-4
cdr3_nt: TGTGCCAGCTCACGCGACTTCGGAGGCAAAAACATTCAGTACTTC
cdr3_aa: CASSRDFGGKNIQYF